This passage covers 27 T cell receptor beta chains from one sample sequenced in a study of neoadjuvant anti-PD-1 for oral cavity cancer. Data came from immunoSEQ multiplex PCR; TCRdb stores just in-frame clones and leaves some out. Among under 15,000 clones listed, around two thirds were seen once. Sequenced material: PBMCs, taken before nivolumab (anti-PD-1) treatment. Receptors originate from a person between 35 and 79 years old with oral cavity squamous cell carcinoma.

This clone came up once. This chain joins TRBV7-2 and TRBJ2-5; D unclear. V lost 5 bases, J lost 6 bases, and 10 bases lay in between. This CDR3 spans 12 amino acids. Germline V CDR1 and CDR2: SGHTA, FQGNSA. CDR3 loop: CASSQLSKTQYF. In DNA form, the CDR3 reads TGTGCCAGCAGCCAACTAAGTAAGACCCAGTACTTC.

The CDR3: CASSEAALAGGTGELFF. CDR3 in DNA: TGTGCCAGCAGTGAAGCAGCGCTAGCGGGAGGGACCGGGGAGCTGTTTTTT. The genes are TRBV6-1 and TRBJ2-2; TRBD2 matches at 12 bases. Germline V gene sequence: CDR1 MNHNS, CDR2 SASEGT. The CDR3 has 17 residues. V dropped 0 bases and J dropped 5; count of bases not matched to a gene: 4.

This chain joins TRBV11-3 and TRBJ1-1; D is ambiguous. Per germline, CDR1 SGHNT and CDR2 YENEEA. Trimming shortened V by 4 bases and J by 3 bases, and 9 bases separated the two germline ends. The CDR3 runs 13 residues. CDR3 region: CASSSDPYTEAFF. The CDR3 DNA follows: TGTGCCAGCAGCTCTGACCCCTACACTGAAGCTTTCTTT.

This clone was found a few times. Sequence at one end of the junction differs from germline and may be a read error. The chain is built from TRBV15 and TRBJ2-7, with 7 bases lining up with TRBD1. CDR3 length equals 13 residues. Germline CDR1 and CDR2: LNHNV and YYDKDF (reference sequence). The CDR3 DNA follows: TGTGCCACCAGCCGAGAAACCCGGGACAGTCCCCTGTTC. Translating it yields CATSRETRDSPLF.

This clone showed up just a few times. V and J are TRBV18 and TRBJ1-6; D may be TRBD1 (5 bases). CDR1 and CDR2 from the germline V gene are KGHSH and LQKENI. CDR3 length equals 16 residues. V lost 2 bases and J lost 6, with 14 bases in between. CDR3 nucleotides: TGTGCCAGCTCACCAGGGGCGACTCGGGCTAATTCACCCCTCCACTTT. It codes for CASSPGATRANSPLHF.

This chain joins TRBV28 and TRBJ1-2; D unclear. Trimming cost V 1 base and J 7 bases, with 4 bases left between them. Looked up from germline, CDR1 is MDHEN and CDR2 is SYDVKM. The CDR3 is 11 amino acids. The CDR3 loop is CASSLSLGYTF. The CDR3, as DNA: TGTGCCAGCAGTTTATCTCTTGGCTACACCTTC.

The table lists this clone with a few counts. This chain connects TRBV4-1 to TRBJ1-6, with D hard to call. This CDR3 has 14 residues. Germline CDR1 MGHRA, CDR2 YSYEKL. V was clipped by 1 base and J by 8 bases, with 9 bases between them. This CDR3 is CASSQGPIDSPLHF. The CDR3 region has the DNA TGCGCCAGCAGCCAAGGGCCCATCGATTCACCCCTCCACTTT.

This chain connects TRBV20-1 to TRBJ2-5; D is undetermined. The V gene's germline CDR1 is DFQATT and CDR2 SNEGSKA (reference sequence). Between the trimmed V and J ends, which lost 7 bases and 4 bases, there was a span of 10 bases. The CDR3 is 11 amino acids. Here the CDR3 DNA reads TGCAGTGGAAAGGTGGGAGAGACCCAGTACTTC. This sequence encodes CSGKVGETQYF.

V gene TRBV28 combines with J gene TRBJ1-5, with 7 bases identical to TRBD1. Per the germline V gene, CDR1 is MDHEN and CDR2 is SYDVKM. The J segment lost 2 bases and the V segment lost 6 bases, leaving 4 bases of the junction unmatched. The CDR3 contains 14 residues. Written as DNA, the CDR3 is TGTGCCAGCAGACCAGGGGGAGGCAATCAGCCCCAGCATTTT. It specifies CASRPGGGNQPQHF.

This clone was detected only once. The genes are TRBV18 and TRBJ1-6; TRBD1 is a possible D gene (6 bases). The CDR3 spans 14 residues. CDR1 KGHSH and CDR2 LQKENI come from the germline V gene. The ends were cut back, 4 bases at V and 5 bases at J, with 9 bases in the middle. CDR3 amino acids: CASSLGQHNSPLHF. For the CDR3, the DNA is TGTGCCAGCTCACTAGGACAGCATAATTCACCCCTCCACTTT.

The CDR3, as DNA: TGTGCCAGCTCACCAGGGGAGGCAAACCGAAGGAGCTACACCTTC. Protein: CASSPGEANRRSYTF. V is TRBV18 and J is TRBJ1-2; the D is unclear. Germline assignment: CDR1 KGHSH and CDR2 LQKENI. V was cut by 2 bases and J by 9 bases, with 19 bases left in between. CDR3 length equals 15 residues.

This chain joins TRBV27 and TRBJ1-6; D not certain. Trimming took off 4 bases at V and 0 bases at J, with 10 bases between the two ends. The germline CDR1 and CDR2 sequences are MNHEY and SMNVEV (reference sequence). The CDR3 loop spans 16 amino acids. CDR3 in amino acids: CASSSVKSSYNSPLHF. The CDR3, as DNA: TGTGCCAGCAGTTCCGTTAAGAGCTCCTATAATTCACCCCTCCACTTT.

This chain connects TRBV7-2 to TRBJ2-3; 8 bases are a match to TRBD2. The CDR3 is 14 residues long. The V gene's germline CDR1 is SGHTA and CDR2 FQGNSA. J lost 4 bases, V lost 5 bases, and 5 bases had no gene match. The CDR3 sequence is CASSPGLVSDTQYF. CDR3 bases: TGTGCCAGCAGCCCGGGACTAGTATCAGATACGCAGTATTTT.

The chain couples TRBV7-6 to TRBJ1-1; D is perhaps TRBD1 (6 bases). CDR1 is SGHVS, CDR2 FNYEAQ, per germline. Trimming took off 3 bases at V and 4 bases at J, with 9 bases between the two ends. CDR3 length equals 13 residues. CDR3 in amino acids: CASSLGGATEAFF. The CDR3 DNA reads as TGTGCCAGCAGCTTGGGGGGGGCCACTGAAGCTTTCTTT.

This clone has a handful of counts. V is TRBV5-6 and J is TRBJ1-2; TRBD1 matches at 7 bases. Losses at the gene ends were 4 bases for V and 0 bases for J; bases not matched to a gene: 6. CDR3 length: 15 amino acids. The germline gives CDR1 SGHDT, CDR2 YYEEEE. CDR3 in amino acids: CASSPPGQTNYGYTF. CDR3 nucleotides: TGTGCCAGCAGCCCGCCGGGACAGACTAACTATGGCTACACCTTC. The entire variable domain, with the rest obtained from reference TRBV5-6 and TRBJ1-2, is as follows: DAGVTQSPTHLIKTRGQQVTLRCSPKSGHDTVSWYQQALGQGPQFIFQYYEEEERQRGNFPDRFSGHQFPNYSSELNVNALLLGDSALYLCASSPPGQTNYGYTFGSGTRLTVV.

The rearrangement uses TRBV7-9 and TRBJ2-5, with D perhaps TRBD2 (6 bases). CDR1 is SEHNR, CDR2 FQNEAQ, per germline (reference sequence). V was shortened by 7 bases and J by 4 bases, with 19 bases between the two germline ends. This CDR3 spans 15 amino acids. Here the CDR3 reads CASTLGGGSLETQYF. The CDR3 DNA reads as TGTGCCAGCACCCTCGGGGGAGGATCGTTAGAGACCCAGTACTTC.

This chain uses TRBV11-2 with TRBJ2-7; D is possibly TRBD2 (6 bases). The germline gives CDR1 SGHAT, CDR2 FQNNGV. The CDR3 is 17 residues long. The V end lost 4 bases, the J end lost 0 bases, and 19 bases lay between the germline ends. The CDR3 is CASSSAGRGYSSYEQYF. The CDR3 DNA follows: TGTGCCAGCAGCTCGGCTGGGCGGGGATACAGCTCCTACGAGCAGTACTTC.

This clone was seen only once. V is TRBV7-2 and J is TRBJ2-2; D possibly corresponds to TRBD2 (6 bases). Germline V gene data show CDR1 as SGHTA and CDR2 as FQGNSA. Between the trimmed V and J ends, which lost 4 bases and 5 bases, there was a span of 20 bases. This CDR3 has 17 residues. CDR3 bases: TGTGCCAGCAGCTACCAACCCCCGCGGGGTGTGACCGGGGAGCTGTTTTTT. Translating gives CASSYQPPRGVTGELFF.

The chain couples TRBV27 to TRBJ1-2; a possible D gene is TRBD1 (6 bases). From germline, CDR1 is MNHEY and CDR2 SMNVEV (reference sequence). The CDR3 covers 14 residues. V was cut by 2 bases and J by 8 bases, with 15 bases left in between. CDR3: CASSLDGGPGGYTF. Here the CDR3 DNA reads TGTGCCAGCAGTTTAGACGGGGGGCCGGGGGGCTACACCTTC.

A few counts support this clone. The chain has TRBV6-1 and TRBJ1-6; D is undetermined. Trimming left V 9 bases short and J 6 bases short, with 15 bases between. Germline CDR1 reads MNHNS; CDR2 reads SASEGT. This CDR3 region has 14 residues. CDR3 loop: CASSRGPGNSPLHF. The CDR3 region has the DNA TGTGCCAGTTCACGAGGGCCGGGTAATTCACCCCTCCACTTT.

This sequence joins TRBV27 and TRBJ1-5; TRBD1 aligns across 7 bases. V was pared by 6 bases and J by 2 bases, with 10 bases of the junction left unmatched. Germline V gene sequence: CDR1 MNHEY, CDR2 SMNVEV (reference sequence). The CDR3 sequence is 16 residues long. In nucleotides, the CDR3 is TGTGCCAGCAGACCAAACCGACAGGGCCGCAATCAGCCCCAGCATTTT. This translates into CASRPNRQGRNQPQHF.

The chain combines TRBV19 with TRBJ1-2, with D tentatively TRBD1 (6 bases). Trimming shortened V by 8 bases and J by 2 bases, and 12 bases separated the two germline ends. Germline CDR1 LNHDA, CDR2 SQIVND (reference sequence). The CDR3 runs to 13 residues. CDR3 nucleotides: TGTGCCAGTTCAGACAGGCCGAACTATGGCTACACCTTC. Encoded protein: CASSDRPNYGYTF.

This chain's CDR3 is CASSRGSGNQPQHF. CDR3 in DNA: TGTGCCAGCAGTCGGGGCAGTGGCAATCAGCCCCAGCATTTT. The rearrangement joins TRBV27 to TRBJ1-5; the D gene is possibly TRBD1 (5 bases). V lost 5 bases, J lost 2 bases, and 10 bases lay in between. The CDR3 loop spans 14 amino acids. The V gene's germline CDR1 is MNHEY and CDR2 SMNVEV (reference sequence).

This chain connects TRBV5-1 to TRBJ2-3, with a weak D call TRBD2 (7 bases). Deletions cut 3 bases from V and 5 bases from J, with 19 bases between. Looked up from germline, CDR1 is SGHRS and CDR2 is YFSETQ. CDR3 length: 16 amino acids. The CDR3 here is CASSSRLRGPEDTQYF. The CDR3 DNA sequence: TGCGCCAGCAGCTCGCGGCTGCGGGGGCCTGAAGATACGCAGTATTTT. Together with reference TRBV5-1 and TRBJ2-3, the CDR3 gives the full variable domain: KAGVTQTPRYLIKTRGQQVTLSCSPISGHRSVSWYQQTPGQGLQFLFEYFSETQRNKGNFPGRFSGRQFSNSRSEMNVSTLELGDSALYLCASSSRLRGPEDTQYFGPGTRLTVL.

This CDR3 is CSATRHEQFF. CDR3 DNA: TGCAGTGCGACCCGCCATGAGCAGTTCTTC. The V call is TRBV20-1, the J call TRBJ2-1; the D is unclear. The CDR3 is 10 residues long. The V gene lost 6 bases and the J gene lost 8 bases, with 8 bases spanning the gap. Germline CDR1 and CDR2: DFQATT and SNEGSKA (reference sequence).

The CDR3 loop reads CASSPSVGGYTF. In DNA form, the CDR3 reads TGTGCCAGCAGCCCCTCGGTGGGGGGCTACACCTTC. The V gene is TRBV7-9, the J gene TRBJ1-2; no clear D. Germline V lookup: CDR1 SEHNR, CDR2 FQNEAQ (reference sequence). V lost 5 bases and J 8 bases, leaving 12 bases between the germline ends. The CDR3 is made up of 12 amino acids.

V gene TRBV29-1 combines with J gene TRBJ2-7, with D possibly matching TRBD2 (6 bases). CDR1 is SQVTM, CDR2 ANQGSEA, per germline. The CDR3 extends over 13 amino acids. Between the trimmed V and J ends, which lost 3 bases and 3 bases, there was a span of 12 bases. In DNA, the CDR3 is TGCAGCGTTGATAACGGGAGTGGCTACGAGCAGTACTTC. It codes for CSVDNGSGYEQYF.